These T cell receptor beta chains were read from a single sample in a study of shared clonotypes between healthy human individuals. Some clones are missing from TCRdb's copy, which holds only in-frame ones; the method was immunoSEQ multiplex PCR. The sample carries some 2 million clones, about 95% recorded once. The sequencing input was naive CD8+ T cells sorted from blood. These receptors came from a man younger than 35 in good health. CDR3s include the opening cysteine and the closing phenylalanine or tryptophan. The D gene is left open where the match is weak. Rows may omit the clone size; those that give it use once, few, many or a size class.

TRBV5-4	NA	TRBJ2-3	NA	TGTGCCAGCAGCTTGTTAGGGGGAGATACGCAGTATTTT	CASSLLGGDTQYF
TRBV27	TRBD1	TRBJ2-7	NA	TGTGCCAGCAGTTTAGTCCGGGACAGGGGCGTCCTGGAGCAGTACTTC	CASSLVRDRGVLEQYF
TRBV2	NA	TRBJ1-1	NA	TGTGCCAGCAGTGTTGGCAGCCTTAACACTGAAGCTTTCTTT	CASSVGSLNTEAFF
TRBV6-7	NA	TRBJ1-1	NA	TGTGCCAGCAGTTTCCGGGACTCCGAGCGTTGCACTGAAGCTTTCTTT	CASSFRDSERCTEAFF
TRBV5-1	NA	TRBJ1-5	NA	TGCGCCAGCAGCTTGACGGGTTTCGGCAATCAGCCCCAGCATTTT	CASSLTGFGNQPQHF
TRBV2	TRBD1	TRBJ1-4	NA	TGTGCCAGCAGTCTCCCGAAGACAGGGGGCCCTGATAATGAAAAACTGTTTTTT	CASSLPKTGGPDNEKLFF
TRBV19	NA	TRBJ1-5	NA	TGTGCCAGTAGTATTAGCAATCAGCCCCAGCATTTT	CASSISNQPQHF
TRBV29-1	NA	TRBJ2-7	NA	TGCAGCGTTGAAGAGGAGAACTTCTCCTACGAGCAGTACTTC	CSVEEENFSYEQYF
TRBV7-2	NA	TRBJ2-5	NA	TGTGCCAGCAGCTGGGAGACCCTCCTAGAGACCCAGTACTTC	CASSWETLLETQYF
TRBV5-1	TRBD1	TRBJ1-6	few	TGCGCCAGCAGCTTGGCCGGACAGGTCTATAATTCACCCCTCCACTTT	CASSLAGQVYNSPLHF
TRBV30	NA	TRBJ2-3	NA	TGTGCCTGGAGTCTTGCGGGGACAACAGATACGCAGTATTTT	CAWSLAGTTDTQYF
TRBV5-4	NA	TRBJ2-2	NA	TGTGCCAGCAGCTCCGGGCGGACCGGGGAGCTGTTTTTT	CASSSGRTGELFF
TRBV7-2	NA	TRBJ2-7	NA	TGTGCCAGCAGCTTAGCTCAGGGGAGGAACGAGCAGTACTTC	CASSLAQGRNEQYF
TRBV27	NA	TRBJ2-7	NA	TGTGCCAGCAGTTTAGGGGGAACCTACGAGCAGTACTTC	CASSLGGTYEQYF
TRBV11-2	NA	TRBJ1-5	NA	TGTGCCAGCAGCTTAGATCAGCACCGGCCCCAGCATTTT	CASSLDQHRPQHF
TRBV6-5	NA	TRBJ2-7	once	TGTGCCAGCAGTTACGCCGGATCCTACGAGCAGTACTTC	CASSYAGSYEQYF
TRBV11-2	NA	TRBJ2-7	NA	TGTGCCAGCAGCTTAGAACCGGGATACGAGCAGTACTTC	CASSLEPGYEQYF
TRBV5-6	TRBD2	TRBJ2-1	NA	TGTGCCAGCACCTCAAATCGGGACTATTCCAATGAGCAGTTCTTC	CASTSNRDYSNEQFF
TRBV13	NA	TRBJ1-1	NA	TGTGCCAGCAGCGGGGACACTGAAGCTTTCTTT	CASSGDTEAFF
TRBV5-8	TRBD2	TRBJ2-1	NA	TGTGCCAGCAGCTCTGGACTAGCGGCTCCGTTTGATGAGCAGTTCTTC	CASSSGLAAPFDEQFF
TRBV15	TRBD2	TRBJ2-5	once	TGTGCCACCAGCAGGCGAAGCGGGGGGGAAGAGACCCAGTACTTC	CATSRRSGGEETQYF
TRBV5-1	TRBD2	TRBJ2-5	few	TGCGCCAGCAGCCGGTGGACTAGCGGGGAGACCCAGTACTTC	CASSRWTSGETQYF
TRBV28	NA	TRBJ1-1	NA	TGTGCCAGCACCCCGGGAGAGTGGGCGTGGACTGAAGCTTTCTTT	CASTPGEWAWTEAFF
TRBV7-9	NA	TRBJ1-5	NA	TGTGCCAGCAGCCCCACGGGGAATCAGCCCCAGCATTTT	CASSPTGNQPQHF
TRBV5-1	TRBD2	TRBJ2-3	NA	TGCGCCAGCAGGCAGGCTAGCGGGGGAGTAACAGATACGCAGTATTTT	CASRQASGGVTDTQYF
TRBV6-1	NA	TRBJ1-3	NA	TGTGCCAGCAGTGAAGCGCAGCTGAAATTCTCTGGAAACACCATATATTTT	CASSEAQLKFSGNTIYF
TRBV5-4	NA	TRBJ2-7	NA	TGTGCCAGCAGTGTCGGTACCTACGAGCAGTACTTC	CASSVGTYEQYF
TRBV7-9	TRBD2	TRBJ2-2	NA	TGTGCCAGCAGTCATCTAGCGGCGAACACCGGGGAGCTGTTTTTT	CASSHLAANTGELFF
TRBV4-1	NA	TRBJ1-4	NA	TGCGCCAGCAGCGGACGGGACACCCTGGGGGAACTGTTTTTT	CASSGRDTLGELFF
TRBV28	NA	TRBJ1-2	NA	TGTGCCAGCTCCCCTCAAGGGCTTGGCTACACCTTC	CASSPQGLGYTF
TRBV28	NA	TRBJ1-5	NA	TGTGCCAGCATTCCTAACAGGGAAGATCAGCCCCAGCATTTT	CASIPNREDQPQHF
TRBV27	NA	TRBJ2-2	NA	TGTGCCAGCAAGGAGGGGGTAGGCACCGGGGAGCTGTTTTTT	CASKEGVGTGELFF
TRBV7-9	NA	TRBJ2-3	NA	TGTGCCAGCAGCCCGGACGCGCTCACAGATACGCAGTATTTT	CASSPDALTDTQYF
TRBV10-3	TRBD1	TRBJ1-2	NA	TGTGCCAATAGCCCTGGCAGGGGGCGAGAAATAGACTATGGCTACACCTTC	CANSPGRGREIDYGYTF
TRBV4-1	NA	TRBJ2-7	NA	TGCGCCAGCAGCCAGGTGGACAGAGACTACGAGCAGTACTTC	CASSQVDRDYEQYF
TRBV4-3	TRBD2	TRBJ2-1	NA	TGCGCCAGCAGCCCCGATAGCGGGAGCTCCTACAATGAGCAGTTCTTC	CASSPDSGSSYNEQFF
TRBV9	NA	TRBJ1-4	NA	TGTGCCAGCAGCGTAGAAGGGGAACATATTAATGAAAAACTGTTTTTT	CASSVEGEHINEKLFF
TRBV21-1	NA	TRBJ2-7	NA	TGTGCCAGCAGCAAAGCTCCAACAGGGGGCCCTTCCTACGAGCAGTACTTC	CASSKAPTGGPSYEQYF
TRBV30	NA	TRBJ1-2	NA	TGTGCCTGGAGTGTAGTTCAGGGGTCGACGGATGGCTACACCTTC	CAWSVVQGSTDGYTF
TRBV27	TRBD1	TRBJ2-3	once	TGTGCCAGCAGTTTAGGGACAGGAGCAGCAGATACGCAGTATTTT	CASSLGTGAADTQYF
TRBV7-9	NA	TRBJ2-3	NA	TGTGCCAGCAGCTTTTTTGAAGATACGCAGTATTTT	CASSFFEDTQYF
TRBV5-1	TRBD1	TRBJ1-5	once	TGCGCCAGCAGCTTGGCCCCTTCGGGGACAGTTAGCAATCAGCCCCAGCATTTT	CASSLAPSGTVSNQPQHF
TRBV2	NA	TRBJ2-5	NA	TGTGCCAGCAGTGAAGGGGCCGCGGTCAGGGCGGAGGAGACCCAGTACTTC	CASSEGAAVRAEETQYF
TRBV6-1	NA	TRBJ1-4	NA	TGTGCCAGCAGTGAAGCCGGGCCTTTTAATGAAAAACTGTTTTTT	CASSEAGPFNEKLFF
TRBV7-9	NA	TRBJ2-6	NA	TGTGCCAGCGATGAGGGGCTAGGGGCCAACGTCCTGACTTTC	CASDEGLGANVLTF
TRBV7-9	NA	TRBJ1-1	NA	TGTGCCAGCAGCTTAAACAGTGGGGGGTCTGAAGCTTTCTTT	CASSLNSGGSEAFF
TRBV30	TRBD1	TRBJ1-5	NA	TGTGCCTGGAGCGCAGGGGGCTCGGGCAATCAGCCCCAGCATTTT	CAWSAGGSGNQPQHF
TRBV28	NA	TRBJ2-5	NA	TGTGCCAGCAGTCTGGCGGAGACCCAGTACTTC	CASSLAETQYF
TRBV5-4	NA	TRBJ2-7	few	TGTGCCAGCAGCTTTGGGGGCTACGAGCAGTACTTC	CASSFGGYEQYF
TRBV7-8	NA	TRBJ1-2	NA	TGTGCCAGCAGCTTAGCCTCAATTACAGGAGTCTATGGCTACACCTTC	CASSLASITGVYGYTF
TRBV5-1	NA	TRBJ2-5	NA	TGCGCCAGCAGCTTGGAGGCTTGGGGAGAGACCCAGTACTTC	CASSLEAWGETQYF
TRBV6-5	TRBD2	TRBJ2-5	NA	TGTGCCTCCTGGGGAGGGATGGAGACCCAGTACTTC	CASWGGMETQYF
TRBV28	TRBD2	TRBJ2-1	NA	TGTGCCAGCTGCTATACGGGACTAGCAGACAATGAGCAGTTCTTC	CASCYTGLADNEQFF
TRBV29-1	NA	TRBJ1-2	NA	TGCAGCGTTGGGGATCCATCTAACTATGGCTACACCTTC	CSVGDPSNYGYTF